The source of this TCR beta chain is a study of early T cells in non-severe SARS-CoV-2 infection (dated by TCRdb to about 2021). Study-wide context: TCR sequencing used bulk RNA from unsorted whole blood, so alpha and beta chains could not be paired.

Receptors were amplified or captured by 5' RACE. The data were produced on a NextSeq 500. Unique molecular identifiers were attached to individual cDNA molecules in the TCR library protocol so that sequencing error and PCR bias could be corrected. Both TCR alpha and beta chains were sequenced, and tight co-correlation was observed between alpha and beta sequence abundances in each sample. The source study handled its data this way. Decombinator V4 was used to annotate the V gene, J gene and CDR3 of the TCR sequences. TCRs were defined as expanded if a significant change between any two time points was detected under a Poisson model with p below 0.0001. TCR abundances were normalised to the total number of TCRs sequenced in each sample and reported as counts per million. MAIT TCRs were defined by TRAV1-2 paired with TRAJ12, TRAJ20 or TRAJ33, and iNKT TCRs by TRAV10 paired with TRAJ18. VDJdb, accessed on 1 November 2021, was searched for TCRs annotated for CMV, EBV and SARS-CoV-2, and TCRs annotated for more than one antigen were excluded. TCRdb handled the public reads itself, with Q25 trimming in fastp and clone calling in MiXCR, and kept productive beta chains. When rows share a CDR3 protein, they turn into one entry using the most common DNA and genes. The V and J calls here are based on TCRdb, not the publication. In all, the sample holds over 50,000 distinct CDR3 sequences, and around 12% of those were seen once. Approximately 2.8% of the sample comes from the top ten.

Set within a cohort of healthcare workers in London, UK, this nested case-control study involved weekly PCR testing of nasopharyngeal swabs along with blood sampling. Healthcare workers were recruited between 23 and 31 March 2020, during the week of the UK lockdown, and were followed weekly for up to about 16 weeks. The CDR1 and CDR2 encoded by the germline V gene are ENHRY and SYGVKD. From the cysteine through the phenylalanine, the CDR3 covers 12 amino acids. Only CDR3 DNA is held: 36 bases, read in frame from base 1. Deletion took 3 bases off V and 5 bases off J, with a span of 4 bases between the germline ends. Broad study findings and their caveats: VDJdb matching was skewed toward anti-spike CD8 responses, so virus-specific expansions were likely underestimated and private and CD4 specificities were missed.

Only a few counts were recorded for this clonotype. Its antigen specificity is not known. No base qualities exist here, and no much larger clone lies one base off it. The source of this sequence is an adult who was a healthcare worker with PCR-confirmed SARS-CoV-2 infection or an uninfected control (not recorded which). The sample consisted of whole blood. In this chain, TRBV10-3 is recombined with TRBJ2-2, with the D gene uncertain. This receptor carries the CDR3 CAISDGTGELFF. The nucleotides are TGTGCCATCAGTGACGGGACCGGGGAGCTGTTTTTT.